A selection of T cell receptor beta chains follows, all from one sample in a study of cytomegalovirus exposure and HLA in healthy donors. Method: immunoSEQ multiplex PCR; TCRdb's copy keeps in-frame clones and lacks some. This table has more than 95,000 clones, around 88% appearing once. The sample taken for sequencing was PBMCs. All receptors derive from a man aged 18-30 years in good health and CMV-seronegative. Both conserved end residues are part of each CDR3. The order of the fields is clone size, J gene, D gene, V gene, CDR3 protein, CDR3 DNA. A D gene is named only where the DNA matches it firmly. Size is omitted from some rows. Given values are once, few, many or a class for expanded clones.

abundance: NA
j_gene: TRBJ1-3
d_gene: NA
v_gene: TRBV7-9
CDR3aa: CASSHPGARARSGNTIYF
CDR3nt: TGTGCCAGCAGCCACCCGGGTGCCAGGGCTCGCTCTGGAAACACCATATATTTT

abundance: NA
j_gene: TRBJ1-1
d_gene: NA
v_gene: TRBV7-9
CDR3aa: CASSLAEGANTEAFF
CDR3nt: TGTGCCAGCAGCTTAGCGGAGGGAGCGAACACTGAAGCTTTCTTT

abundance: NA
j_gene: TRBJ1-4
d_gene: NA
v_gene: TRBV2
CDR3aa: CASSEGGEKLFF
CDR3nt: TGTGCCAGCAGTGAAGGAGGGGAAAAACTGTTTTTT

abundance: NA
j_gene: TRBJ2-2
d_gene: NA
v_gene: TRBV19
CDR3aa: CASMTGFNTGELFF
CDR3nt: TGTGCCAGTATGACAGGATTTAACACCGGGGAGCTGTTTTTT

abundance: NA
j_gene: TRBJ1-6
d_gene: NA
v_gene: TRBV7-8
CDR3aa: CASSLAQVGSPLHF
CDR3nt: TGTGCCAGCAGCTTAGCCCAGGTTGGATCACCCCTCCACTTT

abundance: NA
j_gene: TRBJ1-6
d_gene: NA
v_gene: TRBV4-3
CDR3aa: CASSQELAGGNSPLHF
CDR3nt: TGCGCCAGCAGCCAAGAACTAGCAGGAGGTAATTCACCCCTCCACTTT

abundance: NA
j_gene: TRBJ1-2
d_gene: NA
v_gene: TRBV7-8
CDR3aa: CASSYLNPPADYGYTF
CDR3nt: TGTGCCAGCAGCTACCTTAACCCCCCAGCGGACTATGGCTACACCTTC

abundance: NA
j_gene: TRBJ1-1
d_gene: NA
v_gene: TRBV9
CDR3aa: CASSVAGRDTEAFF
CDR3nt: TGTGCCAGCAGCGTAGCTGGCAGGGACACTGAAGCTTTCTTT

abundance: NA
j_gene: TRBJ2-7
d_gene: NA
v_gene: TRBV5-1
CDR3aa: CASSLPQDKSYEQYF
CDR3nt: TGCGCCAGCAGCTTGCCGCAGGACAAATCCTACGAGCAGTACTTC

abundance: NA
j_gene: TRBJ2-5
d_gene: TRBD1
v_gene: TRBV4-1
CDR3aa: CASSQVPRGTGAPQETQYF
CDR3nt: TGCGCCAGCAGCCAAGTCCCGAGAGGGACAGGAGCCCCACAAGAGACCCAGTACTTC

abundance: NA
j_gene: TRBJ2-7
d_gene: NA
v_gene: TRBV11-2
CDR3aa: CASSLVTGFSYEQYF
CDR3nt: TGTGCCAGCAGCTTAGTTACAGGGTTCTCCTACGAGCAGTACTTC

abundance: NA
j_gene: TRBJ1-2
d_gene: TRBD1
v_gene: TRBV29-1
CDR3aa: CSVEDVQGATNYGYTF
CDR3nt: TGCAGCGTTGAAGACGTCCAGGGGGCGACTAACTATGGCTACACCTTC

abundance: NA
j_gene: TRBJ1-2
d_gene: NA
v_gene: TRBV28
CDR3aa: CASSMALGDKGIYGYTF
CDR3nt: TGTGCCAGCAGTATGGCCCTAGGGGACAAGGGAATCTATGGCTACACCTTC

abundance: NA
j_gene: TRBJ2-7
d_gene: NA
v_gene: TRBV2
CDR3aa: CASRSGQFYEQYF
CDR3nt: TGTGCCAGTCGTTCCGGACAATTCTACGAGCAGTACTTC

abundance: NA
j_gene: TRBJ1-1
d_gene: NA
v_gene: TRBV5-1
CDR3aa: CASSLGTGSTEAFF
CDR3nt: TGCGCCAGCAGCTTGGGTACAGGGTCCACTGAAGCTTTCTTT

abundance: NA
j_gene: TRBJ1-2
d_gene: TRBD1
v_gene: TRBV19
CDR3aa: CASSLGTGGADGYTF
CDR3nt: TGTGCCAGTAGTCTGGGGACAGGGGGCGCTGACGGCTACACCTTC

abundance: NA
j_gene: TRBJ2-7
d_gene: TRBD1
v_gene: TRBV7-9
CDR3aa: CASSRDRGLYSYEQYF
CDR3nt: TGTGCCAGCAGCCGGGACAGGGGGCTTTACTCCTACGAGCAGTACTTC

abundance: NA
j_gene: TRBJ2-5
d_gene: TRBD2
v_gene: TRBV19
CDR3aa: CASSGTSGRRETQYF
CDR3nt: TGTGCCAGTAGCGGGACTAGCGGGAGGCGGGAGACCCAGTACTTC

abundance: NA
j_gene: TRBJ2-7
d_gene: NA
v_gene: TRBV28
CDR3aa: CASSQTNSYEQYF
CDR3nt: TGTGCCAGCAGTCAGACAAATTCCTACGAGCAGTACTTC

abundance: NA
j_gene: TRBJ2-1
d_gene: NA
v_gene: TRBV15
CDR3aa: CATSRDYARAYEQFF
CDR3nt: TGTGCCACCAGCAGAGATTACGCCAGGGCCTATGAGCAGTTCTTC

abundance: NA
j_gene: TRBJ1-6
d_gene: NA
v_gene: TRBV4-3
CDR3aa: CASSHERNGYTYNSPLHF
CDR3nt: TGCGCCAGCAGTCATGAAAGGAACGGGTACACCTATAATTCACCCCTCCACTTT

abundance: few
j_gene: TRBJ1-3
d_gene: NA
v_gene: TRBV6-1
CDR3aa: CASSEGAGRSGNTIYF
CDR3nt: TGTGCCAGCAGTGAAGGAGCAGGGCGGTCTGGAAACACCATATATTTT

abundance: NA
j_gene: TRBJ1-5
d_gene: TRBD1
v_gene: TRBV19
CDR3aa: CASSIPGQGNQPQHF
CDR3nt: TGTGCCAGTAGTATCCCGGGACAGGGGAATCAGCCCCAGCATTTT

abundance: NA
j_gene: TRBJ2-5
d_gene: TRBD2
v_gene: TRBV10-1
CDR3aa: CASSSGTSGRAMETQYF
CDR3nt: TGCGCCAGCAGCTCCGGGACTAGCGGGAGGGCGATGGAGACCCAGTACTTC

abundance: NA
j_gene: TRBJ2-3
d_gene: NA
v_gene: TRBV6-5
CDR3aa: CASTGGTDTQYF
CDR3nt: TGTGCCAGCACAGGGGGCACAGATACGCAGTATTTT

abundance: NA
j_gene: TRBJ2-7
d_gene: TRBD2
v_gene: TRBV28
CDR3aa: CASSGRTSGSSYEQYF
CDR3nt: TGTGCCAGCAGTGGGCGGACTAGCGGGTCATCCTACGAGCAGTACTTC

abundance: NA
j_gene: TRBJ2-3
d_gene: TRBD2
v_gene: TRBV7-8
CDR3aa: CASSATTSGGTDTQYF
CDR3nt: TGTGCCAGCAGCGCCACAACTAGCGGAGGCACAGATACGCAGTATTTT

abundance: NA
j_gene: TRBJ2-7
d_gene: NA
v_gene: TRBV5-4
CDR3aa: CASSLAYGAASYEQYF
CDR3nt: TGTGCCAGCAGCTTGGCCTATGGGGCCGCGTCCTACGAGCAGTACTTC

abundance: NA
j_gene: TRBJ2-1
d_gene: TRBD2
v_gene: TRBV27
CDR3aa: CASSFLAGGINNEQFF
CDR3nt: TGTGCCAGCAGTTTTCTAGCGGGCGGAATTAACAATGAGCAGTTCTTC

abundance: NA
j_gene: TRBJ2-1
d_gene: NA
v_gene: TRBV6-1
CDR3aa: CASNSLAYNEQFF
CDR3nt: TGTGCCAGCAATTCACTAGCCTACAATGAGCAGTTCTTC

abundance: NA
j_gene: TRBJ2-5
d_gene: NA
v_gene: TRBV2
CDR3aa: CASIHPGEERETQYF
CDR3nt: TGTGCCAGCATCCACCCCGGGGAGGAGAGGGAGACCCAGTACTTC

abundance: NA
j_gene: TRBJ2-7
d_gene: NA
v_gene: TRBV28
CDR3aa: CASTNTGYEQYF
CDR3nt: TGTGCCAGCACCAATACAGGGTACGAGCAGTACTTC

abundance: NA
j_gene: TRBJ2-2
d_gene: TRBD2
v_gene: TRBV5-1
CDR3aa: CASSRSQRENTGELFF
CDR3nt: TGCGCCAGCAGCAGGTCCCAGCGGGAGAACACCGGGGAGCTGTTTTTT

abundance: NA
j_gene: TRBJ1-5
d_gene: NA
v_gene: TRBV7-8
CDR3aa: CASGGRQFSNQPQHF
CDR3nt: TGTGCCAGCGGGGGGAGGCAATTTAGCAATCAGCCCCAGCATTTT

abundance: NA
j_gene: TRBJ2-2
d_gene: NA
v_gene: TRBV7-9
CDR3aa: CASSLILRLGVTNTGELFF
CDR3nt: TGTGCCAGCAGCTTAATTTTAAGGCTCGGGGTGACGAACACCGGGGAGCTGTTTTTT

abundance: NA
j_gene: TRBJ2-3
d_gene: TRBD2
v_gene: TRBV5-1
CDR3aa: CASSDSGAGVSTDTQYF
CDR3nt: TGCGCCAGCAGCGACAGCGGGGCGGGGGTATCCACAGATACGCAGTATTTT

abundance: NA
j_gene: TRBJ1-1
d_gene: NA
v_gene: TRBV2
CDR3aa: CASSEWLILAGLGNTEAFF
CDR3nt: TGTGCCAGCAGTGAATGGTTAATTTTGGCAGGGTTAGGGAACACTGAAGCTTTCTTT

abundance: NA
j_gene: TRBJ2-7
d_gene: NA
v_gene: TRBV29-1
CDR3aa: CSAYRDSYEQYF
CDR3nt: TGCAGCGCCTACAGGGACTCCTACGAGCAGTACTTC

abundance: NA
j_gene: TRBJ2-3
d_gene: TRBD2
v_gene: TRBV4-3
CDR3aa: CASSQETSDTDTQYF
CDR3nt: TGCGCCAGCAGCCAAGAGACTAGCGACACAGATACGCAGTATTTT

abundance: once
j_gene: TRBJ2-7
d_gene: NA
v_gene: TRBV5-1
CDR3aa: CASSPTDSAQWRIGDEQYF
CDR3nt: TGCGCCAGCAGCCCCACCGACAGCGCCCAGTGGAGAATTGGGGACGAGCAGTACTTC

abundance: NA
j_gene: TRBJ2-7
d_gene: NA
v_gene: TRBV6-1
CDR3aa: CASSEAIRVSYEQYF
CDR3nt: TGTGCCAGCAGTGAAGCAATCAGGGTTTCCTACGAGCAGTACTTC

abundance: NA
j_gene: TRBJ1-1
d_gene: NA
v_gene: TRBV18
CDR3aa: CASSPVQGGTEAFF
CDR3nt: TGTGCCAGCTCACCAGTCCAGGGTGGCACTGAAGCTTTCTTT